This T cell receptor beta chain originates from a study of cytomegalovirus exposure and HLA in healthy donors. Whole-study context: Earlier, some 170 million T cells were analyzed, and more than 100 million unique TCR beta sequences were found among them. Study outcomes and limitations: CMV serostatus was the sole immune exposure information available. Previously analyzed data showed that most TCR beta V segments were productive at a frequency of about 87% or about 30%.

The PCR made use of 60 Vbeta and 13 Jbeta primers. Method: immunoSEQ multiplex PCR; TCRdb's copy keeps in-frame clones and lacks some. The sample has about 94,000 clones; approximately 7.7% are singletons. The CDR3 consists of 17 residues. Trimming took off 5 bases at V and 0 bases at J, with 16 bases between the two ends. Germline CDR1 is SGHTA and CDR2 is FQGNSA. On this clone: Antigen unknown.

This sequence was found in a man aged 50-60 years in good health and CMV-seronegative. Source material: PBMCs. The chain is built from TRBV7-2 and TRBJ2-2, with D perhaps matching TRBD2 (6 bases). The CDR3 DNA reads as TGTGCCAGCAGCCCCCCGGAGGGGCGGCCGAACACCGGGGAGCTGTTTTTT. This encodes CASSPPEGRPNTGELFF.